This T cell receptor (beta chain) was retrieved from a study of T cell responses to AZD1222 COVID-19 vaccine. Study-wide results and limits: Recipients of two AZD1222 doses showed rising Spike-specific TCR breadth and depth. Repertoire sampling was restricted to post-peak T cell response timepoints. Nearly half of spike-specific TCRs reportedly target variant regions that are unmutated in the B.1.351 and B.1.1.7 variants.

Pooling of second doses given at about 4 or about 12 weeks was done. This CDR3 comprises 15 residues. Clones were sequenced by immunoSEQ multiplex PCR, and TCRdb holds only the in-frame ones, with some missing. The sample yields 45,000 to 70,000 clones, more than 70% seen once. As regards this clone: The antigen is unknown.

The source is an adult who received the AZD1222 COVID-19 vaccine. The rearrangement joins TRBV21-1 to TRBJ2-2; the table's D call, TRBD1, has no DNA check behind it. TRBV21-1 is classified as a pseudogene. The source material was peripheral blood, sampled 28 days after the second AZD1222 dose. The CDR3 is CASSGPTPYTGELFF. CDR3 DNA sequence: TGTGCCAGCAGCGGGCCAACGCCGTACACCGGGGAGCTGTTTTTT.